This TCR beta chain stems from a study of graft-versus-host responses after intestinal transplantation (dated by TCRdb to about 2021). A note on the overall study: Multivisceral, liver-intestinal, or isolated intestinal transplants were received by the recipients. Every recipient was given anti-thymocyte globulin induction, followed by around three years of maintenance tacrolimus and steroids. A peak of at least 4% donor T cells among recipient peripheral blood mononuclear cells was the definition used for donor T cell macrochimerism. After intestinal transplantation, graft-versus-host and host-versus-graft alloreactive T cell clones were followed in the graft, circulation and bone marrow using bulk TCR-beta CDR3 sequencing. Alloreactive clones were identified by sequencing pre-transplant mixed lymphocyte reaction products and comparing them with unstimulated pre-transplant donor and recipient T cells. Of the 20 to 25 intestinal transplant recipients enrolled in the cohort, one of whom was a retransplant, 3 patients without pretransplant specimens were excluded. Rather than being sequenced by the commercial service, samples from three later patients were sequenced in-house on an Illumina MiSeq and processed with MiXCR. Results the study describes overall, beyond this receptor: GvH clones were detected in recipient bone marrow, and some of these GvH clones were observed earlier in ileal mucosa or blood, consistent with an intestinal mucosal origin. Peak levels of circulating GvH clones were associated with declines in HvG clones early after transplant. Conclusions were limited by the relatively low number and heterogeneity of intestinal transplant patients. High GvH to HvG T cell clonal ratios were observed in the allografts of patients with donor T cell macrochimerism.

Library creation used the immunoSEQ multiplex PCR assay. For most patients, genomic DNA was isolated using the Qiagen DNeasy Blood and Tissue Kit and was shipped frozen to Adaptive Biotechnologies for TCR sequencing. High-throughput TCR-beta CDR3 sequencing of genomic DNA from most patients was performed by Adaptive Biotechnologies. From the authors' description of their analysis: TCR sequencing data were retrieved from Adaptive's ImmunoSEQ software for 18 patients, whereas a few other patients were processed with MiXCR and VDJtools. To correct CD4 versus CD8 sorting errors, sequences present in both subsets at a frequency ratio below 5:1 were removed. CDR3 nucleotide sequences shared between donor and recipient were removed because the origin of such sequences could not be assigned. Alloreactive clones required at least 2-fold expansion over unstimulated cells and minimum CFSE-low frequency of 0.002% (template counts) or 0.001% (read counts). Clones detected in sequenced pre-transplant spleen, lymph node, or MLR CFSE-low populations of the donor or recipient were defined as mappable. The cumulative frequency of alloreactive clones was calculated as a percentage of all sequences, weighted by copy number. TCRdb limited this immuneACCESS table to in-frame rearrangements with V and J called. A share of clones is missing; checked studies link under half to unresolved V genes, and the rest is unexplained. The D gene and trimming were derived from the DNA, and the V and J assignments and clone size from that table. The sample records 80,000 to 85,000 clones, 91% of which are singletons. Roughly 0.1% of the sample belongs to the ten largest clones.

A remark on this clone: It has no known antigen specificity. No base quality values were provided; no much bigger clone lies one nucleotide off.

The time point label of this sample denotes: cells obtained before transplantation from donor or recipient. CD3+CD4+ and CD3+CD8+ populations were FACS-sorted from unstimulated pre-transplant donor and recipient cells taken from spleen or lymph nodes. The CDR3 has 15 amino acids, counting the end cysteine and phenylalanine. Only the CDR3 DNA is retained, 45 bases long and in frame from the first base. V was cut back by 4 bases and J by 2 bases, leaving a gap of 13 bases between them. As encoded in the germline V gene, CDR1 is MNHEY while CDR2 is SVGAGI. Sequences were derived from unstimulated CD4+ T cells sorted from spleen or lymph node cells, sampled before intestinal transplant. The receptor was isolated from a human donor who received an intestinal transplant. Recombination connected TRBV6-5 to TRBJ2-3, with TRBD2 perhaps the D gene, on 7 matching bases. DNA sequence: TGTGCCAGCAGTTCAAATGCGGGGGCCACAGATACGCAGTATTTT. This translates into CASSSNAGATDTQYF.